A single sample gave rise to the 12 T cell receptor beta chains below, sequenced in a study of blood T cell repertoires in COVID-19. TCRdb's table, derived via immunoSEQ multiplex PCR, lists solely in-frame clones and lacks some. This sample yields almost 200,000 clones, of which about 76% are seen a single time; roughly 5.6% belongs to the top ten. The sequenced material came from peripheral blood. These TCRs come from a middle-aged woman with COVID-19, enrolled during active disease.

V is TRBV5-4 and J is TRBJ1-2, with D possibly being TRBD1 (6 bases). Germline V gene lookup returns CDR1 SGHNT and CDR2 YYREEE (reference sequence). CDR3 size: 15 residues. V was clipped by 1 base and J by 5 bases, with 15 bases between them. CDR3 nucleotide sequence: TGTGCCAGCAGCTTGATTCAGGGGACAACTTATGGCTACACCTTC. Translated: CASSLIQGTTYGYTF.

The V gene is TRBV5-1, the J gene TRBJ2-2; 9 bases are a match to TRBD2. V lost 8 bases, J lost 1 base, and 9 bases stayed unmatched. CDR1 and CDR2 from the germline V gene are SGHRS and YFSETQ. The CDR3 covers 16 residues. The CDR3 loop is CASTTGTSLNTGELFF. CDR3 sequence (DNA): TGCGCCAGTACTACCGGGACTAGCCTGAACACCGGGGAGCTGTTTTTT. Using reference TRBV5-1 and TRBJ2-2 for the parts outside the CDR3, the full variable domain is KAGVTQTPRYLIKTRGQQVTLSCSPISGHRSVSWYQQTPGQGLQFLFEYFSETQRNKGNFPGRFSGRQFSNSRSEMNVSTLELGDSALYLCASTTGTSLNTGELFFGEGSRLTVL.

The rearrangement uses TRBV6-5 and TRBJ1-3; D may be TRBD1 (6 bases). Deletions cut 5 bases from V and 4 bases from J, with 12 bases between. The CDR3 extends over 14 amino acids. Germline CDR1 reads MNHEY; CDR2 reads SVGAGI. CDR3 amino acids: CASSRQASGNTIYF. In DNA, the CDR3 is TGTGCCAGCAGTAGACAGGCATCAGGAAACACCATATATTTT.

The chain has TRBV3-1 (or the pseudogene TRBV3-2) and TRBJ1-5; tentative D call: TRBD1 (5 bases). V lost 0 bases, J lost 2 bases, and 11 bases lay in between. Germline CDR1 reads LGHDT; CDR2 reads YNNKEL (reference sequence). The CDR3 consists of 16 residues. The CDR3 region has the DNA TGTGCCAGCAGCCAAGAAGTGGGGCCCGGCAATCAGCCCCAGCATTTT. This encodes CASSQEVGPGNQPQHF.

The rearrangement uses TRBV6-6 and TRBJ2-1, with 9 bases that match TRBD1. With 0 bases clipped from V and 6 bases from J, the junction kept 6 bases outside the gene matches. The CDR3 is made up of 16 amino acids. The germline CDR1 and CDR2 sequences are MNHNY and SVGAGI (reference sequence). The CDR3: CASSYSTGTGSNEQFF. CDR3 DNA sequence: TGTGCCAGCAGTTACTCGACTGGGACAGGGTCCAATGAGCAGTTCTTC.

The genes are TRBV30 and TRBJ1-1; D remains unclear. The CDR3 has 11 amino acids. Trimming removed 8 bases from V and 3 bases from J, with 10 bases in between. Germline CDR1 GTSNPN, CDR2 SVGIG (reference sequence). This chain's CDR3 is CAQTRDTEAFF. The CDR3 region has the DNA TGTGCCCAAACACGGGACACTGAAGCTTTCTTT. The entire variable domain, with the rest obtained from reference TRBV30 and TRBJ1-1, is as follows: SQTIHQWPATLVQPVGSPLSLECTVEGTSNPNLYWYRQAAGRGLQLLFYSVGIGQISSEVPQNLSASRPQDRQFILSSKKLLLSDSGFYLCAQTRDTEAFFGQGTRLTVV.

The rearrangement uses TRBV30 and TRBJ2-5; a possible D gene is TRBD1 (7 bases). The V end was cut by 4 bases, the J end by 5 bases, with 14 bases between. The CDR3 runs 13 residues. Germline V lookup: CDR1 GTSNPN, CDR2 SVGIG (reference sequence). CDR3 sequence reads: CAWIWAGGETQYF. In DNA form, the CDR3 reads TGTGCCTGGATCTGGGCAGGGGGGGAGACCCAGTACTTC.

The CDR3 reads CASSGNRGVDTEAFF. CDR3 in DNA: TGTGCCAGCTCAGGGAACAGGGGGGTGGACACTGAAGCTTTCTTT. The chain carries TRBV18 and TRBJ1-1; TRBD1 matches at 8 bases. The V segment lost 5 bases and the J segment 3 bases; nucleotides outside the gene matches: 8. CDR3 length: 15 amino acids. Germline CDR1 and CDR2: KGHSH and LQKENI.

This chain links TRBV5-6 with TRBJ2-5; 11 positions match TRBD1. J gave up 5 bases and V 4 bases, and 7 bases lay outside the gene matches. Germline V gives CDR1 SGHDT, CDR2 YYEEEE. CDR3 length: 15 amino acids. The CDR3 reads CASSTRTGGAETQYF. The CDR3 DNA is TGTGCCAGCAGCACACGGACAGGGGGCGCGGAGACCCAGTACTTC.

The CDR3 sequence is CASSWRLNTEAFF. The CDR3 DNA follows: TGTGCCAGCAGTTGGAGGTTGAACACTGAAGCTTTCTTT. The chain uses TRBV27 and TRBJ1-1; D gene ambiguous. V lost 4 bases, J lost 0 bases, and 6 bases lay in between. CDR1 is MNHEY, CDR2 SMNVEV, per germline (reference sequence). This CDR3 has 13 residues.

With respect to this clone: Germline and junction disagree at one end, which may indicate a read error. The rearrangement uses TRBV9 and TRBJ1-3, with a tentative D call TRBD1 (5 bases). Per the germline V gene, CDR1 is SGDLS and CDR2 is YYNGEE. The CDR3 covers 13 residues. The CDR3 region is CASGDSSENTIYF. The CDR3 DNA follows: TGTGCCAGCGGTGACAGTTCTGAAAACACCATATATTTT.

With regard to this clone: The sample carries other DNA sequences with the same CDR3. V gene TRBV7-2 combines with J gene TRBJ1-2, with 9 bases aligning to TRBD1. The germline CDR1 and CDR2 sequences are SGHTA and FQGNSA. Unmatched junction bases numbered 3, after V lost 2 bases and J lost 2 bases. The CDR3 covers 15 residues. Here the CDR3 reads CASSLPGQGNYGYTF. CDR3 bases: TGTGCCAGCAGCTTACCGGGACAGGGCAACTATGGCTACACCTTC.